Given below is one TCR beta chain in context. These data originate in a study of blood T cell repertoires in COVID-19. The protocol was immunoSEQ multiplex PCR, while the TCRdb copy is restricted to in-frame clones and leaves out a portion. The sample records 150,000 to 200,000 clones, approximately 88% being singletons. There are 14 residues in the CDR3. Germline V gives CDR1 MDHEN, CDR2 SYDVKM. Trimming pared 5 bases from V and 2 bases from J, leaving 13 bases between. This chain joins TRBV28 and TRBJ2-7; D is undetermined. Input material: PBMCs or T cells enriched from blood (not recorded which). The sequence was collected from a woman in her late teens or twenties who had recovered from COVID-19. CDR3 nucleotides: TGTGCCAGCAGTCCCAATTGGGCCACCTACGAGCAGTACTTC. This codes for CASSPNWATYEQYF.